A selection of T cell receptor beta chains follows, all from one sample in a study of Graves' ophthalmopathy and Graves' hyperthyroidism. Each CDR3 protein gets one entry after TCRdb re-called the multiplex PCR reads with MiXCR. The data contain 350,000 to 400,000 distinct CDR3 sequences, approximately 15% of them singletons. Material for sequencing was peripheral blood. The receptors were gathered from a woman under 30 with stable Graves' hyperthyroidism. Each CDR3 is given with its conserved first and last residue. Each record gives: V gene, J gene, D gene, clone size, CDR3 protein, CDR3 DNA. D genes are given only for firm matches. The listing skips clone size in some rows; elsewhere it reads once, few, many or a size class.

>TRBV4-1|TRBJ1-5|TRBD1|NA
CASSRTYRGENQPQHF
TGCGCCAGCAGCCGAACCTACAGGGGGGAAAATCAGCCCCAGCATTTT
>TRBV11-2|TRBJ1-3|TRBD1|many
CASSPGTGLPSGNTIYF
TGTGCCAGCAGCCCAGGGACAGGTTTACCTTCTGGAAACACCATATATTTT
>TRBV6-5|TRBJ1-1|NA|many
CASGEGVVDTEAFF
TGTGCCAGCGGAGAGGGGGTCGTAGACACTGAAGCTTTCTTT
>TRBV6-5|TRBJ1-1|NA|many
CASRGQWTEAFF
TGTGCCAGCCGGGGGCAGTGGACTGAAGCTTTCTTT
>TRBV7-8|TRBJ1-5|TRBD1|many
CASSLAAGGLSQPQHF
TGTGCCAGCAGCTTAGCGGCAGGGGGCCTTTCGCAGCCCCAGCATTTT
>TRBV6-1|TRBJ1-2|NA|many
CASSWAKGRAMFDGYTF
TGTGCCAGCAGCTGGGCCAAAGGCAGGGCCATGTTCGATGGCTACACCTTC
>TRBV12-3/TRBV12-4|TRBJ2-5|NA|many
CASSFTVPGTQYF
TGTGCCAGCAGTTTTACAGTCCCAGGGACCCAGTACTTC
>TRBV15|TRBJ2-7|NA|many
CATSRGTRTEQYF
TGTGCCACCAGCAGAGGGACTCGGACAGAGCAGTACTTC
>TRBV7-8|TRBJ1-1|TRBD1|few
CASSLEDRENTEACF
TGTGCCAGCAGCTTAGAGGACAGGGAGAACACTGAAGCTTGCTTT
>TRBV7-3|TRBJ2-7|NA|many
CASSEGPVSSYEQYF
TGTGCCAGCAGCGAAGGACCGGTTTCCTCCTACGAGCAGTACTTC
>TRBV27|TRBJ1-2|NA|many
CASSFRPTNYGYTF
TGTGCCAGCAGTTTTAGACCGACTAACTATGGCTACACCTTC
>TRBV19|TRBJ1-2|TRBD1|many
CASSIRDSANYGYTF
TGTGCCAGTAGTATCCGGGACAGCGCTAACTATGGCTACACCTTC
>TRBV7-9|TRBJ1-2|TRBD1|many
CASSLGQGTYGYTF
TGTGCCAGCAGCTTAGGACAGGGGACTTATGGCTACACCTTC
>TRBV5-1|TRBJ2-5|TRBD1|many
CASSPDRVETQYF
TGCGCCAGCAGCCCGGACAGGGTGGAGACCCAGTACTTC
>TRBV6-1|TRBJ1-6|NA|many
CASSERVGNYSPLHF
TGTGCCAGCAGTGAACGAGTAGGGAACTATTCACCCCTCCACTTT
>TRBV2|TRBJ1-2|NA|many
CASSEVVGGYTF
TGTGCCAGCAGTGAAGTGGTAGGAGGCTACACCTTC
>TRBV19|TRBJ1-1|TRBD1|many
CASSIGDRGLEAFF
TGTGCCAGTAGTATAGGGGACAGGGGGCTTGAAGCTTTCTTT
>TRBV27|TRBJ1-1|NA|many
CASSPKGGPEAFF
TGTGCCAGCAGTCCGAAGGGGGGTCCCGAAGCTTTCTTT
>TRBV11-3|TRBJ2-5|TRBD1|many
CASRNRGDRGETQYF
TGTGCCAGCAGGAACAGGGGCGATAGGGGAGAGACCCAGTACTTC
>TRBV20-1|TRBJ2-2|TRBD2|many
CSARSHPSGGRNTGELFF
TGCAGTGCTAGATCCCATCCTAGCGGGGGCCGGAACACCGGGGAGCTGTTTTTT
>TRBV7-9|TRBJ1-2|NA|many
CASSLEGDHGYTF
TGTGCCAGCAGCTTAGAAGGAGATCATGGCTACACCTTC
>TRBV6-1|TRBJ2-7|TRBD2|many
CASTQTSGGRGEQYF
TGTGCCAGCACCCAAACTAGCGGGGGAAGGGGCGAGCAGTACTTC
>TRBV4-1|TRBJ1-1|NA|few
CASSQKVVRTKRNTEAFF
TGCGCCAGCAGCCAAAAAGTCGTAAGGACGAAGCGTAACACTGAAGCTTTCTTT
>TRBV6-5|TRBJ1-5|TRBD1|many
CASSRTGGDFNQPQHF
TGTGCCAGCAGTAGGACAGGGGGCGACTTCAATCAGCCCCAGCATTTT
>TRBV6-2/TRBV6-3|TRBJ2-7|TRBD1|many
CASSKPSGGPPYEQYF
TGTGCCAGCAGTAAACCTTCAGGGGGTCCCCCCTACGAGCAGTACTTC
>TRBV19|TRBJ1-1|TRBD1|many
CASTLTGVNEAFF
TGTGCCAGTACCTTGACAGGGGTGAATGAAGCTTTCTTT
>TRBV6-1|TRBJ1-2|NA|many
CASRIELRDNYGYTF
TGTGCCAGCAGGATCGAACTCAGGGACAACTATGGCTACACCTTC
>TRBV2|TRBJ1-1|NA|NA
CASSERRREAFF
TGTGCCAGCAGTGAAAGGCGCAGGGAAGCTTTCTTT
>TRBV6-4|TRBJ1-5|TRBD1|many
CASSADTGGNQPQHF
TGTGCCAGCAGTGCCGATACAGGGGGCAATCAGCCCCAGCATTTT
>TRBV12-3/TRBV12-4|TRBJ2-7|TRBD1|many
CASSLRTGDYEQYF
TGTGCCAGCAGTTTGAGGACAGGGGACTACGAGCAGTACTTC
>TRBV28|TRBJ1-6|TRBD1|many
CASSFGTGSSPLHF
TGTGCCAGCAGTTTTGGGACAGGGAGTTCACCCCTCCACTTT
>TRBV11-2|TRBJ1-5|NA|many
CASRRGGGLGSNQPQHF
TGTGCCAGCAGACGGGGGGGCGGGTTAGGAAGCAATCAGCCCCAGCATTTT
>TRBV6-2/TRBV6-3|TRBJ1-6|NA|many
CASSYGGDNSPLHF
TGTGCCAGCAGTTACGGGGGGGATAATTCACCCCTCCACTTT
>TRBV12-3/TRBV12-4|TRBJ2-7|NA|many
CASSPPPGHEQYF
TGTGCCAGCAGCCCGCCGCCGGGGCACGAGCAGTACTTC
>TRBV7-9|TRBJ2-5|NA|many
CASSFGAGAGETQYF
TGTGCCAGCAGCTTTGGGGCGGGGGCTGGAGAGACCCAGTACTTC
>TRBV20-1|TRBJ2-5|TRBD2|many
CSARDLRGLAAKETQYF
TGCAGTGCTAGAGATTTAAGGGGACTAGCGGCTAAAGAGACCCAGTACTTC
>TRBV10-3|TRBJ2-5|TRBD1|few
CAIRGAGTEQETQYF
TGTGCCATCAGGGGAGCCGGGACAGAACAAGAGACCCAGTACTTC
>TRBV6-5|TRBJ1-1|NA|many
CASSYHGLAFF
TGTGCCAGCAGTTACCACGGATTAGCTTTCTTT
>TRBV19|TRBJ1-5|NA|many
CASRLPGGTQHF
TGTGCCAGTAGGCTCCCGGGGGGAACCCAGCATTTT
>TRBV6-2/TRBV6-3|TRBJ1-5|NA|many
CASKLSGPQPQHF
TGTGCCAGCAAGCTTTCAGGCCCCCAGCCCCAGCATTTT
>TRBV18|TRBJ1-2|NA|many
CASSPLMVVDYGYTF
TGTGCCAGCTCACCACTTATGGTAGTTGACTATGGCTACACCTTC
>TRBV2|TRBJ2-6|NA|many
CASLWRGRGANVLTF
TGTGCCAGCTTGTGGAGGGGGCGGGGGGCCAACGTCCTGACTTTC
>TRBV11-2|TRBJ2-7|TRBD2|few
CASSPREGQKEYF
TGTGCCAGCAGCCCCCGGGAGGGTCAGAAGGAGTACTTC
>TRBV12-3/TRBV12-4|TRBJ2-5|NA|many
CASSPTGPRETQYF
TGTGCCAGCAGTCCGACCGGGCCTCGGGAGACCCAGTACTTC
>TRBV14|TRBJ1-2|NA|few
CASSQGKVYGYTF
TGTGCCAGCAGCCAAGGGAAAGTCTATGGCTACACCTTC
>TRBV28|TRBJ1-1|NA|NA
CASRPGGRVNTEAFF
TGTGCCAGCAGGCCGGGCGGGAGGGTGAACACTGAAGCTTTCTTT
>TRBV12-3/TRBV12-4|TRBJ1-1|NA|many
CASRTKGGNTEAFF
TGTGCCAGCAGGACCAAAGGGGGAAACACTGAAGCTTTCTTT
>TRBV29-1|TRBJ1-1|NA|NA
CSVVGVTEAFF
TGCAGCGTTGTTGGCGTCACTGAAGCTTTCTTT
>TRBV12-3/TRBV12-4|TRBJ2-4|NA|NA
CASSPPRDTKNIQYF
TGTGCCAGCAGCCCCCCCCGGGACACCAAAAACATTCAGTACTTC
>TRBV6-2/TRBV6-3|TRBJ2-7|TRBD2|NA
CASRVGGSSYEQYF
TGTGCCAGCCGCGTGGGGGGGAGCTCCTACGAGCAGTACTTC
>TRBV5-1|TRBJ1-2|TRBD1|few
CASSFESPGGDGYTF
TGCGCCAGCAGCTTTGAGAGCCCAGGGGGAGATGGCTACACCTTC
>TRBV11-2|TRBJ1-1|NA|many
CASRKVGRMNTEAFF
TGTGCCAGCAGAAAAGTGGGCAGAATGAACACTGAAGCTTTCTTT